This record concerns one T cell receptor (beta chain) sequence. Its antigen is not known. The data belong to a study of vaccination effects on CD4 cells after COVID-19. Study-wide results and limits: Vaccine- and infection-induced clones showed marked clonal contraction late following vaccination.

When 10 to 11 days of culture had elapsed, CD4+ T cells were isolated. Germline CDR1 is SGHVS and CDR2 is FQNEAQ. The CDR3 length is 17 residues. Trimming cost V 4 bases and J 4 bases, with 22 bases left between them. Only in-frame clones appear in the TCRdb table, and some are missing; sequencing was by immunoSEQ multiplex PCR. The sample contains more than 60,000 clones, 65% to 75% of which appear only once. V is TRBV7-8 and J is TRBJ1-1; weak D call: TRBD1 (5 bases). This clonotype originated in a human donor who had a prior SARS-CoV-2 infection. Sequencing was performed on CD4+ T cells from PBMCs cultured without peptide, taken before COVID-19 vaccination. CDR3 coding DNA: TGTGCCAGCAGCTCCACCAATGGGGCAGGGATGAGCACTGAAGCTTTCTTT. It yields the protein CASSSTNGAGMSTEAFF.